These 5 T cell receptor beta chains came from one sample sequenced in a study of identical twins (dated by TCRdb to 2016 to 2017). The protocol used for the library was 5' RACE. For sequencing, an Illumina HiSeq 2000 was employed. TCRdb reanalyzed the raw reads on its own, using fastp at Q25 for trimming and MiXCR for clone calling, and kept in-frame beta chains. Merged by CDR3 protein, the rows form single entries marked with the most common genes and DNA. The sample table holds roughly 290,000 distinct CDR3 sequences, of which 8.5% to 9.5% were seen once. The ten largest clones take up 5.5% to 9% of the sample. In addition, the sample was reused for a study of yellow fever vaccine responses in identical twins.

The sequencing sample was made of CD8+ T cells sorted from blood. The receptors were sampled from a woman under 30 in good health.

The rearrangement uses TRBV6-5 and TRBJ1-1; a possible D gene is TRBD1 (5 bases). Germline V lookup: CDR1 MNHEY, CDR2 SVGAGI. The V end was cut by 0 bases, the J end by 4 bases, with 9 bases between. This CDR3 comprises 14 residues. The CDR3 sequence: CASSYSDGGTEAFF. DNA of the CDR3: TGTGCCAGCAGTTACTCCGACGGGGGCACTGAAGCTTTCTTT.

This clonotype has ten or more counts. This rearrangement joins TRBV20-1 to TRBJ1-2, with unresolved D. The CDR3 has 16 residues. Germline-derived CDR1 and CDR2 are DFQATT and SNEGSKA (reference sequence). V shed 4 bases and J shed 2 bases, with 20 bases lying between them. CDR3 nucleotides: TGCAGTGCTATCGGCGTTTCCACAACTCGCAACTATGGCTACACCTTC. Protein: CSAIGVSTTRNYGYTF.

This clonotype has a handful of counts. This rearrangement joins TRBV9 to TRBJ2-3; the match to TRBD2 covers 8 bases. The V and J ends lost 3 bases and 4 bases, in that order; junction bases with no gene match: 4. In germline, CDR1 is SGDLS, CDR2 YYNGEE. This CDR3 has 14 amino acids. CDR3 amino acids: CASSGRGGPDTQYF. DNA for the CDR3: TGTGCCAGCAGCGGTCGGGGGGGGCCAGATACGCAGTATTTT.

This clonotype has more than one count but fewer than ten. The gene calls are TRBV24-1 and TRBJ2-1; 10 bases match TRBD2. From germline, CDR1 is KGHDR and CDR2 SFDVKD. This CDR3 is 20 amino acids long. Trimming cost V 3 bases and J 4 bases; bases outside gene matches: 17. The CDR3: CATSDRPSGRARGFYNEQFF. CDR3 nucleotides: TGTGCCACCAGTGATCGGCCGAGCGGGAGGGCCAGGGGGTTTTACAATGAGCAGTTCTTC.

In DNA form, the CDR3 reads TGTGCCAGCAGAGTAAGGGGAACAGATACGCAGTATTTT. Translated, it gives CASRVRGTDTQYF. The V and J genes are TRBV27 and TRBJ2-3; TRBD1 is a possible D gene (5 bases). This CDR3 contains 13 residues. Germline V CDR1 and CDR2: MNHEY, SMNVEV (reference sequence). V dropped 6 bases and J dropped 3 bases, with 10 bases sitting between them.